This T cell receptor beta chain derives from a study of early T cells in non-severe SARS-CoV-2 infection. cDNA molecules, individually, were tagged with unique molecular identifiers. MiXCR was run by TCRdb on the 5' RACE reads, yielding one entry per CDR3 protein. The data contain under 40,000 distinct CDR3 sequences, approximately 5.8% of them seen just once; the ten biggest clones take up 7.6%. In its sample, this clonotype was seen many times. The ends were cut back, 3 bases at V and 5 bases at J, with 14 bases in the middle. Germline V gene sequence: CDR1 SGDLS, CDR2 YYNGEE. The CDR3 is 14 residues long.

The chain links TRBV9 to TRBJ1-1; possibly TRBD1 for D (5 bases). The clonotype was recovered from an adult who was a healthcare worker with PCR-confirmed SARS-CoV-2 infection or an uninfected control (not recorded which). The sequenced sample consisted of whole blood. The CDR3 loop reads CASSAGTLGTEAFF. CDR3 DNA sequence: TGTGCCAGCAGCGCCGGGACCCTGGGTACTGAAGCTTTCTTT.